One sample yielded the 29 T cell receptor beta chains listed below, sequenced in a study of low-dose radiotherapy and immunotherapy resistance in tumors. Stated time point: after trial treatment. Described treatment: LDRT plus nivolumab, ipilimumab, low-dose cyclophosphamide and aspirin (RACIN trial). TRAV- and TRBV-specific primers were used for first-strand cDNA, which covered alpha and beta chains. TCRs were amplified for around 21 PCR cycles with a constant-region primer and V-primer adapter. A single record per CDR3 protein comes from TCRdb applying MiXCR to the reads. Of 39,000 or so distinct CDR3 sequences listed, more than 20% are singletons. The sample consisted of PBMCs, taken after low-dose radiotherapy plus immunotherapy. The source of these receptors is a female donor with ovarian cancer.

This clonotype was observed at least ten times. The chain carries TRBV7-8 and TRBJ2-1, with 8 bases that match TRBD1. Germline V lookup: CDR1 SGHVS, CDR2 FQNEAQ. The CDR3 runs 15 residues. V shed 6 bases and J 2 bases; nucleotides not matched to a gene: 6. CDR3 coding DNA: TGTGCCAGCAGAGACAGGGGTGTCGCCTACAATGAGCAGTTCTTC. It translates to CASRDRGVAYNEQFF. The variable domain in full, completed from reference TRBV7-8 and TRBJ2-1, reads GAGVSQSPRYKVAKRGQDVALRCDPISGHVSLFWYQQALGQGPEFLTYFQNEAQLDKSGLPSDRFFAERPEGSVSTLKIQRTQQEDSAVYLCASRDRGVAYNEQFFGPGTRLTVL.

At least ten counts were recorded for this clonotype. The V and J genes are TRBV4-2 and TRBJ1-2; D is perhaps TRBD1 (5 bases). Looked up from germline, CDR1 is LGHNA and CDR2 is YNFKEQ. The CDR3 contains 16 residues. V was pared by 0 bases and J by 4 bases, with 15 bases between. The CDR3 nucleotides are TGTGCCAGCAGCCAAGAACTCCCCCCGGGGGGCTATGGCTACACCTTC. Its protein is CASSQELPPGGYGYTF.

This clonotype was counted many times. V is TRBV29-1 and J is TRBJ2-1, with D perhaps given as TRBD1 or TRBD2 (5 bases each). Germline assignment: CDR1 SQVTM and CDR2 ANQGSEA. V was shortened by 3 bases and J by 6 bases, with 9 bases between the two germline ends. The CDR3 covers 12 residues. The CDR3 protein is CSVDTGPNEQFF. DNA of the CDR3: TGCAGCGTTGATACGGGACCCAATGAGCAGTTCTTC.

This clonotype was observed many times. CDR3 nucleotides: TGTGCCAGTACGCCGGGGATAGCACTAGGTACGCAGTATTTT. Translation: CASTPGIALGTQYF. V is TRBV19 and J is TRBJ2-3; TRBD2 is a possible D gene (5 bases). Germline V CDR1 and CDR2: LNHDA, SQIVND (reference sequence). The CDR3 covers 14 residues. V dropped 7 bases and J dropped 8 bases, with 19 bases sitting between them.

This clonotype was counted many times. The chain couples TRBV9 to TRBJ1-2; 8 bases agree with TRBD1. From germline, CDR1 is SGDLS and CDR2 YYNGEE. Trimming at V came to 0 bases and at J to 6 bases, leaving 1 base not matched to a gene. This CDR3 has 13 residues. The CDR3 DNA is TGTGCCAGCAGCGTAGGACAGGGGAATGGCTACACCTTC. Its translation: CASSVGQGNGYTF.

The CDR3 bases are TGTGCCAGCAGTGGGGGACAGGGGGCTTCCGAGCAGTACTTC. It codes for CASSGGQGASEQYF. This chain links TRBV27 with TRBJ2-7; 12 bases map to TRBD1. Germline CDR1 is MNHEY and CDR2 is SMNVEV (reference sequence). The length of the CDR3 is 14 residues. The ends lost 5 bases at V and 6 bases at J; junction bases unmatched: 5.

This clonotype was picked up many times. The CDR3: CASSSYAGGLSTQYF. The CDR3 DNA is TGTGCCAGCAGCTCCTACGCGGGGGGTTTAAGTACGCAGTATTTT. The genes are TRBV14 and TRBJ2-3, with TRBD2 identical over 8 bases. J gave up 8 bases and V 5 bases, and 12 bases lay outside the gene matches. Germline V lookup: CDR1 SGHDN, CDR2 FVKESK. The CDR3 has 15 residues.

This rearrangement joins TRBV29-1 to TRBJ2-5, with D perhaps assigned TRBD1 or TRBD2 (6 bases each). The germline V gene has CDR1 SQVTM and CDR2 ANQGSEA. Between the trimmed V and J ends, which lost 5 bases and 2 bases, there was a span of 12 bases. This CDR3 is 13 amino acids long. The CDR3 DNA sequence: TGCAGCGTTAGGGGGGTACTACAAGAGACCCAGTACTTC. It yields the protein CSVRGVLQETQYF.

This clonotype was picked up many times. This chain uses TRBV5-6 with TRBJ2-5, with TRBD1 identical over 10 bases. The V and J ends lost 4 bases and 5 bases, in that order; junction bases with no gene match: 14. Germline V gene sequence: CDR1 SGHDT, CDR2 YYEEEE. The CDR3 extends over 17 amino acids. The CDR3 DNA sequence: TGTGCCAGCAGCCCCGGGACAGGGGCGTTCCTATACGAGACCCAGTACTTC. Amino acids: CASSPGTGAFLYETQYF. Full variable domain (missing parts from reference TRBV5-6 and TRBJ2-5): DAGVTQSPTHLIKTRGQQVTLRCSPKSGHDTVSWYQQALGQGPQFIFQYYEEEERQRGNFPDRFSGHQFPNYSSELNVNALLLGDSALYLCASSPGTGAFLYETQYFGPGTRLLVL.

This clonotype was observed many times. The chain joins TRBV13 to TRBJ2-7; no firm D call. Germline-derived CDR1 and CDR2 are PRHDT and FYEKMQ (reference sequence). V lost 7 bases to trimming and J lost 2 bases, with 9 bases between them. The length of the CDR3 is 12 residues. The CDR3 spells CASKLRPYEQYF. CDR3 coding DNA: TGTGCCAGCAAATTGCGTCCCTACGAGCAGTACTTC.

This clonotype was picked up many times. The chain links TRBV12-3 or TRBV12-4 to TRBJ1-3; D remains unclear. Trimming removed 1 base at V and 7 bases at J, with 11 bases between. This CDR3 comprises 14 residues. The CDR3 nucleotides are TGTGCCAGCAGTTTAGAGGCCGGGTGGAACACCATATATTTT. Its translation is CASSLEAGWNTIYF.

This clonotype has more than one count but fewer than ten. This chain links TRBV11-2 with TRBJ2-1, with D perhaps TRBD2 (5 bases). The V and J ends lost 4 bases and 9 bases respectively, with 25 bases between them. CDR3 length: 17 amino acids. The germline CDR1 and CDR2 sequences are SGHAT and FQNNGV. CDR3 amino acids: CASSSRVPSKALGEQFF. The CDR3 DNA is TGTGCCAGCAGCTCTAGGGTGCCTAGCAAGGCCCTCGGTGAGCAGTTCTTC.

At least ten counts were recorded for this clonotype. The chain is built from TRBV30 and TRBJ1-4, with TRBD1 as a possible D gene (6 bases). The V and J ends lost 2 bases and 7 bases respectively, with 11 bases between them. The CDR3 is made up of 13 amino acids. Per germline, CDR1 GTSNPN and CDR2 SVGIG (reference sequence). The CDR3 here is CAWSQGNGEKLFF. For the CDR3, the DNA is TGTGCCTGGAGTCAGGGGAATGGTGAAAAACTGTTTTTT.

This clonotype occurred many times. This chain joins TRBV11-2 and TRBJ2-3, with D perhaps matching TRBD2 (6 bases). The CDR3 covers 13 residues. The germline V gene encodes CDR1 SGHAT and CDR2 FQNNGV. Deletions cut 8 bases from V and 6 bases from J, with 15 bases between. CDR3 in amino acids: CASEAGLSDTQYF. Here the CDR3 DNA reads TGTGCCAGCGAGGCGGGGCTTAGCGATACGCAGTATTTT.

The chain's CDR3 is CASSFGQGNDYEQYF. CDR3 coding DNA: TGTGCCAGCAGTTTTGGGCAGGGGAACGACTACGAGCAGTACTTC. This chain connects TRBV28 to TRBJ2-7; TRBD1 is a possible D gene (6 bases). This CDR3 has 15 amino acids. Germline loops: CDR1 MDHEN, CDR2 SYDVKM. V was pared by 3 bases and J by 3 bases, with 15 bases between.

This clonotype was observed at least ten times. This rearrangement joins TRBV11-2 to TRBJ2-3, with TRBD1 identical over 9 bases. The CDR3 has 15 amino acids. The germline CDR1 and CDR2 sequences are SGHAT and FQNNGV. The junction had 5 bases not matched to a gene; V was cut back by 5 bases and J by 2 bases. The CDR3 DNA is TGTGCCAGCAGCCCCGGGACAGGGTACACAGATACGCAGTATTTT. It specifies CASSPGTGYTDTQYF. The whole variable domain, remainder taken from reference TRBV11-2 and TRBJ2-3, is EAGVAQSPRYKIIEKRQSVAFWCNPISGHATLYWYQQILGQGPKLLIQFQNNGVVDDSQLPKDRFSAERLKGVDSTLKIQPAKLEDSAVYLCASSPGTGYTDTQYFGPGTRLTVL.

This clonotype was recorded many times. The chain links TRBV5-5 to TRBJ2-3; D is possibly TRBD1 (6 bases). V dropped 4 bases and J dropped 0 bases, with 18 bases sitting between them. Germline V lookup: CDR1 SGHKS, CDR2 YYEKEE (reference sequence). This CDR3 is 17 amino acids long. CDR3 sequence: CASSPIRGTTSTDTQYF. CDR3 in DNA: TGTGCCAGCAGCCCAATTAGGGGGACCACTAGCACAGATACGCAGTATTTT.

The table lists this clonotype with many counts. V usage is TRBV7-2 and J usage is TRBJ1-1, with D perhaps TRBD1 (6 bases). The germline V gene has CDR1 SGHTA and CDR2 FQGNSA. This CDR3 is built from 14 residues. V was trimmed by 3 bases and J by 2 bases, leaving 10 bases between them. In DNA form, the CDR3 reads TGTGCCAGCAGCTTCACAGGGCCCAACACTGAAGCTTTCTTT. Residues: CASSFTGPNTEAFF.

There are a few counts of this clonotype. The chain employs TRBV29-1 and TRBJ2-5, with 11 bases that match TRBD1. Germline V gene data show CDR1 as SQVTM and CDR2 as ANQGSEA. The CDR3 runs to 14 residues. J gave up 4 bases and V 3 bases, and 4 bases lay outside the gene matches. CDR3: CSVEGDRGRETQYF. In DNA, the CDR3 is TGCAGCGTTGAGGGGGACAGGGGGAGAGAGACCCAGTACTTC.

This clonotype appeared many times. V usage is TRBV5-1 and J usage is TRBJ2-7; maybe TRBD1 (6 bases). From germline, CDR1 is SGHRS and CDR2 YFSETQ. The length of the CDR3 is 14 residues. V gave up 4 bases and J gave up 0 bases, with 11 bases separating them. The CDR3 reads CASSPDSDSYEQYF. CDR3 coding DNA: TGCGCCAGCAGCCCGGACAGTGACTCCTACGAGCAGTACTTC.

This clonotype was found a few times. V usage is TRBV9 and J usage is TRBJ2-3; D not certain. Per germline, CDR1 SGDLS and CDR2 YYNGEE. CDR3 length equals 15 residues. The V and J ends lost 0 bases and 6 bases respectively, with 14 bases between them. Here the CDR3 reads CASSVVADGLDTQYF. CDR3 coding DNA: TGTGCCAGCAGCGTAGTTGCGGATGGGTTGGATACGCAGTATTTT.

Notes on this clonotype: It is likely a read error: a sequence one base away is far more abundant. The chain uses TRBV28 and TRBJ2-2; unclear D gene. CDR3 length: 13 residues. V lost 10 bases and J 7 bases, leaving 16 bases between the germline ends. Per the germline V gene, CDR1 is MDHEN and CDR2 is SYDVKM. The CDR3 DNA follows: TGTGCCACCATTAACAGACCAGACGGGGAGCTGTTTTTT. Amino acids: CATINRPDGELFF.

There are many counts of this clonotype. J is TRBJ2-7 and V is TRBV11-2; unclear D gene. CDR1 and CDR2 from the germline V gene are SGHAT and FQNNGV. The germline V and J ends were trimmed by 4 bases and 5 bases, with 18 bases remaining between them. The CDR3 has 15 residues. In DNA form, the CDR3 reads TGTGCCAGCAGCTCCTTTGTCACTCCTCCCCACGAGCAGTACTTC. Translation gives CASSSFVTPPHEQYF.

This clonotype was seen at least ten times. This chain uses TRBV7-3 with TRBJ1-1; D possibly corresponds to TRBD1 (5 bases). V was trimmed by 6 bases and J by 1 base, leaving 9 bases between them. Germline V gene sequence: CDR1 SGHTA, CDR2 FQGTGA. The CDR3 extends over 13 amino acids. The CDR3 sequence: CASREQENTEAFF. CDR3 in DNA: TGTGCCAGCAGAGAACAGGAGAACACTGAAGCTTTCTTT.

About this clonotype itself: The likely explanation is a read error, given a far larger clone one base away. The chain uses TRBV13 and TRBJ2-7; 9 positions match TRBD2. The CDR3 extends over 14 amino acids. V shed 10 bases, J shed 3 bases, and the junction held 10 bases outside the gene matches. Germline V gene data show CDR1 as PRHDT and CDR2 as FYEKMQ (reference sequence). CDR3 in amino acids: CATHAGGSHYEQYF. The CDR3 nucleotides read TGTGCCACTCACGCGGGGGGGAGTCACTACGAGCAGTACTTC.

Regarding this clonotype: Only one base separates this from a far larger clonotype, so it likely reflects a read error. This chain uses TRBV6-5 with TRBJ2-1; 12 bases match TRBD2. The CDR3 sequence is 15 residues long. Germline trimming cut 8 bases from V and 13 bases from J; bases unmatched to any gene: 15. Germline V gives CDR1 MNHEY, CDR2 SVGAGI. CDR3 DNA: TGTGCCAGCCGAAGGACTAGCGGGGCCAGGCAGGCCCAGTTCTTC. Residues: CASRRTSGARQAQFF.

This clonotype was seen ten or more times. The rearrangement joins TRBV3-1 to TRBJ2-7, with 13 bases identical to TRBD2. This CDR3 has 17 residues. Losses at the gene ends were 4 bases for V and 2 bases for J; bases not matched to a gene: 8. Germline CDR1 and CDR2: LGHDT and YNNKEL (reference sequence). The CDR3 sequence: CASSLRTSGSFTYEQYF. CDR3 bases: TGTGCCAGCAGCCTCCGGACTAGCGGGAGTTTTACCTACGAGCAGTACTTC.

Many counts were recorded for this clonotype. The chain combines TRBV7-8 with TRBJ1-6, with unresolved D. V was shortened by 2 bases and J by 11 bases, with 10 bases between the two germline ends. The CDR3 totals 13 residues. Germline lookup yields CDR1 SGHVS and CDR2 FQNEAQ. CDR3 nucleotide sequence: TGTGCCAGCAGCTTACGGTTCGAGCCACCCCTCCACTTT. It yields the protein CASSLRFEPPLHF. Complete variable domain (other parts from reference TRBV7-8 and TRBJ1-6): GAGVSQSPRYKVAKRGQDVALRCDPISGHVSLFWYQQALGQGPEFLTYFQNEAQLDKSGLPSDRFFAERPEGSVSTLKIQRTQQEDSAVYLCASSLRFEPPLHFGNGTRLTVT.

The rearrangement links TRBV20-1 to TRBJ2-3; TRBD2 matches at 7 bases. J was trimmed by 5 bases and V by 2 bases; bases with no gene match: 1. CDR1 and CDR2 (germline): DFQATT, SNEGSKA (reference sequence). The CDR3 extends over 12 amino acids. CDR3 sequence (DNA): TGCAGTGCTAGATTAGCGGGAGATACGCAGTATTTT. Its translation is CSARLAGDTQYF.